These 4 T cell receptor beta chains came from one sample sequenced in a study of cytomegalovirus exposure and HLA in healthy donors. Amplification used 60 Vbeta primers and 13 Jbeta primers. Produced via immunoSEQ multiplex PCR; TCRdb's table is partial and in-frame only. The data contain hundreds of thousands of clones, over 80% of them seen just once; the ten biggest clones take up 0.71%. What was sequenced was PBMCs. These receptors came from a boy younger than 10 in good health and CMV-seronegative.

J is TRBJ1-5 and V is TRBV19; D is undetermined. CDR3 size: 14 residues. CDR1 and CDR2 (germline): LNHDA, SQIVND (reference sequence). Trimming stripped 4 bases from V and 1 base from J, with 8 bases between. The CDR3: CASSKAGSNQPQHF. The CDR3 DNA sequence: TGTGCCAGTAGTAAGGCCGGGAGCAATCAGCCCCAGCATTTT. Together with reference TRBV19 and TRBJ1-5, the CDR3 gives the full variable domain: DGGITQSPKYLFRKEGQNVTLSCEQNLNHDAMYWYRQDPGQGLRLIYYSQIVNDFQKGDIAEGYSVSREKKESFPLTVTSAQKNPTAFYLCASSKAGSNQPQHFGDGTRLSIL.

The CDR3 coding sequence is TGCAGCGTCAAAGAACTGACTGGAAACGAGCAGTACTTC. It translates to CSVKELTGNEQYF. This sequence joins TRBV29-1 and TRBJ2-7; D is uncertain. The CDR3 sequence is 13 residues long. Germline V lookup: CDR1 SQVTM, CDR2 ANQGSEA. The germline V and J ends were trimmed by 6 bases and 5 bases, with 17 bases remaining between them.

The gene calls are TRBV7-9 and TRBJ2-7; 9 bases agree with TRBD2. There are 14 residues in the CDR3. Per germline, CDR1 SEHNR and CDR2 FQNEAQ (reference sequence). V trimming: 6 bases; J trimming: 3 bases; junction bases outside the gene matches: 6. CDR3 in amino acids: CASSGVAGDYEQYF. The CDR3, as DNA: TGTGCCAGCAGTGGAGTAGCGGGAGACTACGAGCAGTACTTC.

The rearrangement uses TRBV7-9 and TRBJ2-7, with 8 bases fitting TRBD1. Looked up from germline, CDR1 is SEHNR and CDR2 is FQNEAQ (reference sequence). The CDR3 is made up of 12 amino acids. V was clipped by 5 bases and J by 6 bases; unmatched bases: 3. As DNA, the CDR3 is TGTGCCAGCAGCCGGACAGGGTTCGAGCAGTACTTC. Its protein is CASSRTGFEQYF.